The T cell receptor beta chain described here comes from a study of CD8 T cells in Susac syndrome. Trimming removed 3 bases at V and 2 bases at J, with 11 bases between. This CDR3 contains 15 residues. CDR1 and CDR2 from the germline V gene are GTSNPN and SVGIG (reference sequence). Reverse transcription used about 0.45 to 1 ug RNA and random hexamers. TCRdb used MiXCR to reprocess the immunoSEQ multiplex PCR reads, holding one entry per CDR3 protein. The table includes around 120,000 distinct CDR3 sequences, about 92% detected once. The chain is built from TRBV30 and TRBJ2-6, with a possible D match to TRBD2 (6 bases). Sequencing was carried out using CD4+ T cells from PBMCs. This clonotype was sampled from a human donor with multiple sclerosis. The CDR3 DNA reads as TGTGCCTGGAGCATGGGACTCCCTGGGGCCAACGTCCTGACTTTC. Translated, it gives CAWSMGLPGANVLTF. The full variable domain, in which reference TRBV30 and TRBJ2-6 provide the parts outside the CDR3, is SQTIHQWPATLVQPVGSPLSLECTVEGTSNPNLYWYRQAAGRGLQLLFYSVGIGQISSEVPQNLSASRPQDRQFILSSKKLLLSDSGFYLCAWSMGLPGANVLTFGAGSRLTVL.